The entry below gives a single TCR beta chain sequence along with its context. This entry belongs to a study of blood T cell repertoires in COVID-19. Only in-frame clones appear in the TCRdb table, and some are missing; sequencing was by immunoSEQ multiplex PCR. The sample has about 140,000 clones; under 85% are singletons. From germline, CDR1 is LGHDT and CDR2 YNNKEL (reference sequence). Trimming removed 4 bases from V and 3 bases from J; junction bases left unmatched: 11. The CDR3 extends over 16 amino acids. Source material: PBMCs or T cells enriched from blood (not recorded which). The sequence derives from a woman between 18 and 29 years old who had been exposed to COVID-19. This rearrangement joins TRBV3-1 (or the pseudogene TRBV3-2) to TRBJ2-7; 8 bases are a match to TRBD2. The CDR3 DNA is TGTGCCAGCAGCCCTCGTACGGTAGCGGGGAACTACGAGCAGTACTTC. It yields the protein CASSPRTVAGNYEQYF.